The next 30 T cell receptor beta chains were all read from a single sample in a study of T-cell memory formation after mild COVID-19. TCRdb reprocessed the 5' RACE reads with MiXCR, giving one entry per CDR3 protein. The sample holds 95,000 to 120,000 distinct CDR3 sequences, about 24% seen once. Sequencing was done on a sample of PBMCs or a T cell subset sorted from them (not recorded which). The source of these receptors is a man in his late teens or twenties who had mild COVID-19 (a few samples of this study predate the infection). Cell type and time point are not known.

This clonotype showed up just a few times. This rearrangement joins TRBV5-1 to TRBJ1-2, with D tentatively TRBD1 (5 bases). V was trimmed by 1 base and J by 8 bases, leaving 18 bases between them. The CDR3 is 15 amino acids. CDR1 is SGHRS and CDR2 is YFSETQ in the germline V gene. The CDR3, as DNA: TGCGCCAGCAGCTTGTTGGGGACTTCCCTTTTGGGCTACACCTTC. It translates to CASSLLGTSLLGYTF.

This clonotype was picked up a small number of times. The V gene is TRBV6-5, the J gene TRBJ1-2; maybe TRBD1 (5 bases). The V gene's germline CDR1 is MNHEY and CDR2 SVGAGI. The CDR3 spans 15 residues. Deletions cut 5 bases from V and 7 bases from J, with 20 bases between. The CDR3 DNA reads TGTGCCAGCAGTCCCCGGCGACGGCGGGGGGGTGGCTACACCTTC. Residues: CASSPRRRRGGGYTF.

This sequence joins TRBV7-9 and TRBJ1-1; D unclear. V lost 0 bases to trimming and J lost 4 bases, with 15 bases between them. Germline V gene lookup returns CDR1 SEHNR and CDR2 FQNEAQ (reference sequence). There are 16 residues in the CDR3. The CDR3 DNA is TGTGCCAGCAGCTTAGCGAGCGGCGGCTTAGGCACTGAAGCTTTCTTT. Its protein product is CASSLASGGLGTEAFF.

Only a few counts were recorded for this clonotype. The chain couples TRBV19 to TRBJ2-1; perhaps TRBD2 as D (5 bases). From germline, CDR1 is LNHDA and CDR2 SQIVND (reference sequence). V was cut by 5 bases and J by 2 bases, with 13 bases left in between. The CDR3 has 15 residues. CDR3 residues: CASSVLAVPYNEQFF. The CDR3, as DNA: TGTGCCAGTAGTGTGCTAGCTGTACCCTACAATGAGCAGTTCTTC.

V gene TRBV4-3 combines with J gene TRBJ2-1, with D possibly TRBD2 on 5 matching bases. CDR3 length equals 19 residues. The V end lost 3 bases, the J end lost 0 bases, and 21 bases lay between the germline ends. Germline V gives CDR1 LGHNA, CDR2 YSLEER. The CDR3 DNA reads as TGCGCCAGCAGCCAGGAAAGAATTGGACGGACTTACTCCTACAATGAGCAGTTCTTC. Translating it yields CASSQERIGRTYSYNEQFF.

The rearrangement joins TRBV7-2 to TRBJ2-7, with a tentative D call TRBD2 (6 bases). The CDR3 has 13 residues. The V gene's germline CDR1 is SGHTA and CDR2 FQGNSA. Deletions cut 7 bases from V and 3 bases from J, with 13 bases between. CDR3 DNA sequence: TGTGCCAGCATTGAGGCTAGCGACTACGAGCAGTACGTC. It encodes CASIEASDYEQYV.

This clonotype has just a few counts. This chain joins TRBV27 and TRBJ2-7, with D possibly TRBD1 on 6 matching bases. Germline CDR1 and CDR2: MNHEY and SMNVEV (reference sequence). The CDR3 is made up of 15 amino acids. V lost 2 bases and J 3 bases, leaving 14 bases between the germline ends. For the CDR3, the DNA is TGTGCCAGCAGTTTACAGGGGAACGGTTTCTACGAGCAGTACGTC. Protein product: CASSLQGNGFYEQYV.

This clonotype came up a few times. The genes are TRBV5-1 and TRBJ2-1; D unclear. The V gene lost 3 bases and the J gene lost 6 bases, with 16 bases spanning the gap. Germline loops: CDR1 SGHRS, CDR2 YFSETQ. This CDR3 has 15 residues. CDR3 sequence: CASSSYRGTGNEQFF. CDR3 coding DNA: TGCGCCAGCAGCTCCTACCGAGGAACGGGCAATGAGCAGTTCTTC.

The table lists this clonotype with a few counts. The CDR3 spells CASSLANDANYGYTF. The CDR3 nucleotides read TGTGCCAGCAGCTTAGCGAATGACGCTAACTATGGCTACACCTTC. The gene calls are TRBV7-2 and TRBJ1-2; no definite D call. CDR1 and CDR2 from the germline V gene are SGHTA and FQGNSA. The CDR3 length is 15 residues. V was cut by 0 bases and J by 0 bases, with 8 bases left in between.

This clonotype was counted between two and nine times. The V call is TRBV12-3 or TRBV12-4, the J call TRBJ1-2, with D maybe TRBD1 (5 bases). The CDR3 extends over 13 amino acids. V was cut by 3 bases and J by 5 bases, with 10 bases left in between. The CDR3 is CASSLGQVYGYTF. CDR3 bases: TGTGCCAGCAGTTTGGGGCAGGTTTATGGCTACACCTTC.

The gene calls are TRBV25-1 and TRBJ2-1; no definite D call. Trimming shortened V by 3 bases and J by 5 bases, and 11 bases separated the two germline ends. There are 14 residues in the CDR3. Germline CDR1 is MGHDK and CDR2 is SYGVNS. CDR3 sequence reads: CASSDYRTNNEQFF. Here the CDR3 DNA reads TGTGCCAGCAGTGATTATAGAACTAACAATGAGCAGTTCTTC.

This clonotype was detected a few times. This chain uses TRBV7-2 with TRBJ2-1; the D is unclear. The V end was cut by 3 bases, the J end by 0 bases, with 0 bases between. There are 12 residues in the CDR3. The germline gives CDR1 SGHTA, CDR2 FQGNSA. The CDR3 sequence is CASSFSYNEQFF. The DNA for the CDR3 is TGTGCCAGCAGCTTCTCCTACAATGAGCAGTTCTTC.

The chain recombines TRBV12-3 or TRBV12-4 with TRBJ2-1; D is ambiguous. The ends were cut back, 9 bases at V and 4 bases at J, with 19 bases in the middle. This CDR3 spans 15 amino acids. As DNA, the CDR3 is TGTGCCAGTAAGAACGGAGTCTCAACTTACAATGAGCAGTTCTTC. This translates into CASKNGVSTYNEQFF.

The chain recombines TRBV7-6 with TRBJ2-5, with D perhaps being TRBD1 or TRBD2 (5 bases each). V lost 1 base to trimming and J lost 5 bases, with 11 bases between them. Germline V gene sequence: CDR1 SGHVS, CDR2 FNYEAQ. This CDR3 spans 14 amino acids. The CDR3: CASSLGGTGETQYF. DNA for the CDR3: TGTGCCAGCAGCTTAGGGGGGACCGGGGAGACCCAGTACTTC.

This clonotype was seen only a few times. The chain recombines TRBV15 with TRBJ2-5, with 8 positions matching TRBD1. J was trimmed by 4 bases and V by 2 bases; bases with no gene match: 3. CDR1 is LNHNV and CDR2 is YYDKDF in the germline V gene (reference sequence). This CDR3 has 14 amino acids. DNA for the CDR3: TGTGCCACCAGCAGATCAGGGACAGGAGAGACCCAGTACTTC. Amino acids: CATSRSGTGETQYF.

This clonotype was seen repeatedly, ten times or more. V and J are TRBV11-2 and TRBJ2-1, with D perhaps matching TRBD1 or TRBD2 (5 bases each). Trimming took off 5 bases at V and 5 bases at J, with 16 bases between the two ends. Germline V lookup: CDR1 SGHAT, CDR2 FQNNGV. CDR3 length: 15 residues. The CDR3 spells CASSKGLGPNNEQFF. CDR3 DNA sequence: TGTGCCAGCAGCAAAGGGTTGGGACCGAACAATGAGCAGTTCTTC.

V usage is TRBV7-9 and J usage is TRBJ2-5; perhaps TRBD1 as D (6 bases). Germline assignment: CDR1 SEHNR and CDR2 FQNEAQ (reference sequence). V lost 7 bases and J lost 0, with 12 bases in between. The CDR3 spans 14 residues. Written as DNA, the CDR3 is TGTGCCAGCACCAGTGGACAGTACCAAGAGACCCAGTACTTC. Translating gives CASTSGQYQETQYF.

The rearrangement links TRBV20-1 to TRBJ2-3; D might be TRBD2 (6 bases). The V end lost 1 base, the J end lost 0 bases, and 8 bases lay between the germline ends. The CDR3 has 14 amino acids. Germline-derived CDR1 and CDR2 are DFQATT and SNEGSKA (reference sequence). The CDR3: CSARGRGSTDTQYF. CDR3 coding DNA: TGCAGTGCTAGAGGCCGGGGGAGCACAGATACGCAGTATTTT.

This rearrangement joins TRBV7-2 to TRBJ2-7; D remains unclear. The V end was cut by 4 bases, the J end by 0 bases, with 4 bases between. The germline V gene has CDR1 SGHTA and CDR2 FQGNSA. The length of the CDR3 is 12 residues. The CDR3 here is CASSYVSYEQYF. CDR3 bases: TGTGCCAGCAGCTACGTCTCCTACGAGCAGTACTTC.

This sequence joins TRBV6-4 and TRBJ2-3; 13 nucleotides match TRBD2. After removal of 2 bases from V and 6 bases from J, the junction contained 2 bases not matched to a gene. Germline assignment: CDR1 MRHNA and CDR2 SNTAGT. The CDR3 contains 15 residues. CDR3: CASSDGLAGADTQYF. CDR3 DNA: TGTGCCAGCAGTGACGGACTAGCGGGGGCGGATACGCAGTATTTT.

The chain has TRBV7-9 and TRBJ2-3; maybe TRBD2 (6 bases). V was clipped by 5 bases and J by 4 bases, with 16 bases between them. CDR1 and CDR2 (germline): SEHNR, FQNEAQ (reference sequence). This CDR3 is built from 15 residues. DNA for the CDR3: TGTGCCAGCAGCCCCCGGGACTCACGACCAGATACGCAGTATTTT. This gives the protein CASSPRDSRPDTQYF.

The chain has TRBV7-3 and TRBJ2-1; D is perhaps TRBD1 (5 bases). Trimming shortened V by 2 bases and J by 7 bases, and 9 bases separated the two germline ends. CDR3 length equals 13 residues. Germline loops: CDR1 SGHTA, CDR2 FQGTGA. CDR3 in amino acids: CASSLGAGNEQFF. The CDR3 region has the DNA TGTGCCAGCAGCTTAGGGGCAGGGAATGAGCAGTTCTTC.

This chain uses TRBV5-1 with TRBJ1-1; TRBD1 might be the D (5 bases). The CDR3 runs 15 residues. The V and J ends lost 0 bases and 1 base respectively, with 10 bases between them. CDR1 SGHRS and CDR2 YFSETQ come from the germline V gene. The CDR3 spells CASSLALGENTEAFF. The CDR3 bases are TGCGCCAGCAGCTTGGCCCTAGGGGAGAACACTGAAGCTTTCTTT.

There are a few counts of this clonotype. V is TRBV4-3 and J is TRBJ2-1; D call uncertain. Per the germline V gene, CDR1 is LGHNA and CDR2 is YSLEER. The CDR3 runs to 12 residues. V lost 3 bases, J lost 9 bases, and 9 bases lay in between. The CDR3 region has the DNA TGCGCCAGCAGCCAGGACCACGGTGAGCAGTTCTTC. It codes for CASSQDHGEQFF.

CDR3: CASSLAGNGAYEQYV. The CDR3 DNA follows: TGTGCCAGCAGCTTAGCCGGCAACGGAGCCTACGAGCAGTACGTC. This chain joins TRBV7-8 and TRBJ2-7, with D unresolved. V was clipped by 0 bases and J by 2 bases, with 11 bases between them. Germline values: CDR1 SGHVS, CDR2 FQNEAQ. CDR3 length equals 15 residues.

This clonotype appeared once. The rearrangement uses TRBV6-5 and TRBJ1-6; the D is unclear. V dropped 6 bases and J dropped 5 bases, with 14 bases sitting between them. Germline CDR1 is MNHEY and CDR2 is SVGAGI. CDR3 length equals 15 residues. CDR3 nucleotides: TGTGCCAGCAGACGGCAAGGATTTAATAATTCACCCCTCCACTTT. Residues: CASRRQGFNNSPLHF.

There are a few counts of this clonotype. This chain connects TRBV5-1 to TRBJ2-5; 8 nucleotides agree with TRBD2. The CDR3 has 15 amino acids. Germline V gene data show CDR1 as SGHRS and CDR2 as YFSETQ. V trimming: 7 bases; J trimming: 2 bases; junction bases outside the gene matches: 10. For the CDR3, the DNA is TGCGCCAGCCGAGCGGGGGCCTTTGTTCAAGAGACCCAGTACTTC. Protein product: CASRAGAFVQETQYF.

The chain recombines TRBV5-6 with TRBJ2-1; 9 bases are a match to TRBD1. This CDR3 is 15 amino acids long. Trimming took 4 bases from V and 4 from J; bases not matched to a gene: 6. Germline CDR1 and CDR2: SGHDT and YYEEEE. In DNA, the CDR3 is TGTGCCAGCAGCCCCGGGACAGGGATGTACAATGAGCAGTTCTTC. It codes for CASSPGTGMYNEQFF.

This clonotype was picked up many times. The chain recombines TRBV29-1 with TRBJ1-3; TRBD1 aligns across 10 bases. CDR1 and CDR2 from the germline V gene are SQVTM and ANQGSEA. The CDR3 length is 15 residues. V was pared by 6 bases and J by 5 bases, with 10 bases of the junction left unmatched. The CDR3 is CSVSRTGGGRNTIYF. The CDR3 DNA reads TGCAGCGTCTCCCGGACAGGGGGTGGAAGAAACACCATATATTTT.

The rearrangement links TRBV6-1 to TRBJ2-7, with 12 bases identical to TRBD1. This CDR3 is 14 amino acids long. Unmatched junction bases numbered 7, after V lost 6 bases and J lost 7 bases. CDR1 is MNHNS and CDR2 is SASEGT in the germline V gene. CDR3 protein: CASRIPGQGAEQYF. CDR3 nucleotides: TGTGCCAGCAGAATCCCGGGACAGGGGGCGGAGCAGTACTTC.